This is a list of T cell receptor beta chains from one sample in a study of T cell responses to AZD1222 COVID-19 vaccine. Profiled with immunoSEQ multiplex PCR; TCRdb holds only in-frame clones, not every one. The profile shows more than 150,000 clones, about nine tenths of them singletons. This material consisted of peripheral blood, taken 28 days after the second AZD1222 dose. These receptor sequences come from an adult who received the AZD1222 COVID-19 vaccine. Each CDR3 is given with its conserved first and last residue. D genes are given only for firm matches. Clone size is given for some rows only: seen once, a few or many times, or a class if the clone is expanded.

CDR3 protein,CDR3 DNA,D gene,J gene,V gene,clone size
CASSHSSYEQYF,TGTGCCAGCAGTCACAGCTCCTACGAGCAGTACTTC,.,TRBJ2-7,TRBV27,few
CASSQLLVNQETQYF,TGCGCCAGCAGCCAATTACTAGTGAACCAAGAGACCCAGTACTTC,.,TRBJ2-5,TRBV4-1,.
CAWSQLTGGNSPLHF,TGTGCCTGGAGTCAATTAACAGGCGGCAATTCACCCCTCCACTTT,.,TRBJ1-6,TRBV30,once
CSARAWETQYF,TGCAGTGCTAGGGCCTGGGAGACCCAGTACTTC,.,TRBJ2-5,TRBV20-1,.
CASSARLAGYSGANVLTF,TGTGCCAGCAGCGCCCGACTAGCGGGTTACTCTGGGGCCAACGTCCTGACTTTC,TRBD2,TRBJ2-6,TRBV9,.
CASSEHRGPTSEKLFF,TGTGCCAGCAGTGAACACCGGGGACCGACCAGCGAAAAACTGTTTTTT,.,TRBJ1-4,TRBV25-1,.
CATSDLYTGKETQYF,TGTGCCACCAGTGATCTCTACACCGGAAAAGAGACCCAGTACTTC,.,TRBJ2-5,TRBV24-1,.
CASSLRSSRGGYEQYF,TGTGCCAGCAGCTTGAGAAGCTCGCGGGGGGGGTACGAGCAGTACTTC,TRBD2,TRBJ2-7,TRBV5-4,.
CASSSPGQGNFYGYTF,TGCGCCAGCAGCAGCCCGGGACAGGGGAATTTTTATGGCTACACCTTC,TRBD1,TRBJ1-2,TRBV5-1,.
CASSINNEQFF,TGTGCCAGCAGCATAAACAATGAGCAGTTCTTC,.,TRBJ2-1,TRBV6-2/TRBV6-3,.
CASSLDGGTGELFF,TGCGCCAGCAGCTTGGACGGGGGGACCGGGGAGCTGTTTTTT,TRBD2,TRBJ2-2,TRBV5-1,once
CASSQVGAGPNTGELFF,TGTGCCAGCAGCCAAGTCGGGGCAGGGCCGAACACCGGGGAGCTGTTTTTT,.,TRBJ2-2,TRBV4-2,.
CASSRASGTDTQYF,TGTGCCAGTAGTAGGGCCTCGGGCACAGATACGCAGTATTTT,.,TRBJ2-3,TRBV19,few
CASSYGGGGEKLFF,TGTGCCAGCAGCTATGGGGGCGGGGGTGAAAAACTGTTTTTT,.,TRBJ1-4,TRBV11-2,.
CASSVTSGSFATQYF,TGTGCCAGCAGCGTCACTAGCGGGAGTTTTGCTACGCAGTATTTT,TRBD2,TRBJ2-3,TRBV9,.
CAITNATNTEAFF,TGTGCCATCACGAACGCCACGAACACTGAAGCTTTCTTT,.,TRBJ1-1,TRBV10-3,.
CASSRGSYRAFF,TGTGCCAGCAGTCGTGGAAGTTATCGCGCTTTCTTT,.,TRBJ1-1,TRBV12-3/TRBV12-4,.
CASRLRDRAHEQYF,TGTGCCAGCAGGCTCCGGGACAGGGCCCACGAGCAGTACTTC,TRBD1,TRBJ2-7,TRBV28,.
CASSLRTGNTYGYTF,TGTGCCAGTAGTCTCCGGACAGGGAATACGTATGGCTACACCTTC,TRBD1,TRBJ1-2,TRBV19,.
CASSLGQGTYEQYF,TGTGCCAGCAGCTTAGGGCAGGGAACCTACGAGCAGTACTTC,.,TRBJ2-7,TRBV7-9,once
CASGGRANEQFF,TGCGCCAGCGGAGGCCGGGCCAATGAGCAGTTCTTC,.,TRBJ2-1,TRBV10-1,.
CASSPGLADFYNEQFF,TGTGCCAGCAGTCCTGGACTAGCGGATTTCTACAATGAGCAGTTCTTC,TRBD2,TRBJ2-1,TRBV28,.
CASSYPSGWQPQHF,TGTGCCAGCAGTTACCCCTCGGGGTGGCAGCCCCAGCATTTT,.,TRBJ1-5,TRBV28,.
CASNIGGGYNEQFF,TGTGCCAGCAATATAGGGGGAGGTTACAATGAGCAGTTCTTC,.,TRBJ2-1,TRBV6-5,.
CASSQSSGKYGYTF,TGTGCCAGCAGCCAATCATCGGGTAAATATGGCTACACCTTC,.,TRBJ1-2,TRBV3-1/TRBV3-2,.
CASSIVDSPRFNQPQHF,TGTGCCAGTAGTATAGTTGACAGTCCCAGATTTAATCAGCCCCAGCATTTT,.,TRBJ1-5,TRBV19,.
CASSPLGHRSNEQFF,TGTGCCAGCAGTCCCCTGGGCCACCGGAGCAATGAGCAGTTCTTC,.,TRBJ2-1,TRBV14,.
CASSVEGSQPQHF,TGTGCCAGCAGCGTAGAGGGAAGTCAGCCCCAGCATTTT,.,TRBJ1-5,TRBV9,.
CASRYFGTDTQYF,TGTGCCAGCAGGTACTTCGGGACAGATACGCAGTATTTT,.,TRBJ2-3,TRBV7-9,.
CASTASYEQYF,TGTGCCAGCACTGCCAGCTACGAGCAGTACTTC,.,TRBJ2-7,TRBV28,.
CASSPSSPGSNQPQHF,TGTGCCAGCAGCCCTTCTAGTCCGGGTTCCAATCAGCCCCAGCATTTT,.,TRBJ1-5,TRBV16,.
CASTDPGRILPGYTF,TGTGCCAGCACCGATCCCGGACGCATTCTCCCTGGCTACACCTTC,.,TRBJ1-2,TRBV6-5,.
CASSPHGGELFF,TGTGCCAGCAGCCCCCATGGCGGGGAGCTGTTTTTT,.,TRBJ2-2,TRBV28,.
CASSEADGGETQYF,TGTGCCAGCAGTGAAGCGGATGGGGGAGAGACCCAGTACTTC,.,TRBJ2-5,TRBV6-1,.
CASSGRDSLYTNYGYTF,TGTGCCAGCAGTGGCCGGGACAGCCTTTACACTAACTATGGCTACACCTTC,TRBD1,TRBJ1-2,TRBV27,.
CASSLGGALLANYGYTF,TGTGCCAGCAGTTTAGGGGGGGCGCTTTTAGCTAACTATGGCTACACCTTC,.,TRBJ1-2,TRBV28,.
CASSSAFSGRANEQFF,TGTGCCAGCAGCTCGGCTTTTAGCGGGAGAGCTAATGAGCAGTTCTTC,TRBD2,TRBJ2-1,TRBV7-3,.
CASSRVLVSTYEQYF,TGTGCCAGCAGCCGCGTACTAGTATCTACCTACGAGCAGTACTTC,.,TRBJ2-7,TRBV7-8,once
CASSEGQVSSNEQFF,TGCGCCAGCAGTGAGGGGCAGGTCTCCTCCAATGAGCAGTTCTTC,.,TRBJ2-1,TRBV10-1,once
CASSLPSGGTLHF,TGTGCCAGCAGTCTCCCCTCGGGGGGGACCCTCCACTTT,.,TRBJ1-6,TRBV28,.
CASSAPGVGYTF,TGTGCCAGCAGTGCGCCAGGGGTCGGCTACACCTTC,.,TRBJ1-2,TRBV28,.
CASSPGWGSGELFF,TGTGCCAGCAGCCCCGGGTGGGGATCCGGGGAGCTGTTTTTT,.,TRBJ2-2,TRBV7-9,.
CASTPSRDRQPQHF,TGTGCCAGTACCCCGAGCAGGGACCGGCAGCCCCAGCATTTT,.,TRBJ1-5,TRBV19,many
CASSSPSGGIEQFF,TGTGCCAGCAGCTCGCCTAGTGGGGGGATTGAGCAGTTCTTC,.,TRBJ2-1,TRBV7-2,.
CASGLGDRGPEKLFF,TGTGCTAGTGGTTTGGGGGACAGGGGGCCTGAAAAACTGTTTTTT,TRBD1,TRBJ1-4,TRBV12-5,.